This TCR beta chain stems from a study of control samples from healthy donors and cancer patients. There are a few counts of this clone. CDR3 length: 15 amino acids. V lost 0 bases, J lost 6 bases, and 2 bases stayed unmatched. CDR1 is KGHSH, CDR2 LQKENI, per germline. Libraries were prepared by immunoSEQ multiplex PCR; TCRdb keeps only in-frame clonotypes and omits some of them. The table shows about 160,000 clones, with roughly 94% occurring only once. This chain links TRBV18 with TRBJ1-6, with TRBD1 identical over 7 bases. Source material: PBMCs. This TCR was sampled from a man in his sixties with colorectal cancer. CDR3 residues: CASSPPGQSNSPLHF. The CDR3 region has the DNA TGTGCCAGCTCACCACCGGGACAGTCTAATTCACCCCTCCACTTT.